This T cell receptor beta chain originates from a study of blood T cell repertoires in COVID-19. The data were produced by immunoSEQ multiplex PCR, yet TCRdb's version contains in-frame clones alone and is incomplete. The table records 90,000 to 110,000 clones, approximately 82% of them present only once. CDR3 length equals 13 residues. V trimming: 6 bases; J trimming: 7 bases; junction bases outside the gene matches: 8. CDR1 is SQVTM and CDR2 is ANQGSEA in the germline V gene. Sequenced sample: peripheral blood. The clonotype originates from a woman aged 60 to 75 with acute or convalescent COVID-19. V gene TRBV29-1 combines with J gene TRBJ1-2, with 10 nucleotides matching TRBD1. The CDR3 region has the DNA TGCAGCGTACTGAGACAGGGGGCGCTTGGCTACACCTTC. Encoded protein: CSVLRQGALGYTF.